The rows below give T cell receptor beta chains drawn from one sample of a study of control samples from healthy donors and cancer patients. Some clones are missing from TCRdb's copy, which holds only in-frame ones; the method was immunoSEQ multiplex PCR. This table has under 85,000 clones, roughly nine tenths appearing once. The sample comprised PBMCs. The receptors stem from a man aged 60 to 69 with colorectal cancer. The CDR3 runs from the conserved cysteine through the conserved F or W. D genes are given only for firm matches. The size of a clone is reported for some rows only, either as once, few or many, or as a class for expanded clones.

v_gene	j_gene	d_gene	abundance	CDR3nt	CDR3aa
TRBV12-3/TRBV12-4	TRBJ2-7	.	.	TGTGCCAGCAGCCCCGGCTCCTACGAGCAGTACTTC	CASSPGSYEQYF
TRBV4-2	TRBJ1-6	.	.	TGTGCCAGCAGCCAAGACCAGACTACGGGGAATTCACCCCTCCACTTT	CASSQDQTTGNSPLHF
TRBV3-1/TRBV3-2	TRBJ1-3	TRBD1	.	TGTGCCAGCAGGGAGGGACAGGTCTCTGGAAACACCATATATTTT	CASREGQVSGNTIYF
TRBV3-1/TRBV3-2	TRBJ2-5	.	once	TGTGCGTCTACCTCAGAGGGGGAGACCCAGTACTTC	CASTSEGETQYF
TRBV7-2	TRBJ2-5	.	few	TGTGCCAGCAGCCTAGGGCCCTCCTCAGGGACCCAGTACTTC	CASSLGPSSGTQYF
TRBV12-5	TRBJ2-3	TRBD2	.	TGTGCTAGTGGTTTGGTAACTAGCGGGGGGTGGAGCACAGATACGCAGTATTTT	CASGLVTSGGWSTDTQYF
TRBV28	TRBJ2-3	.	.	TGTGCCAGCAGTTTTTCGGGGTCGGATACGCAGTATTTT	CASSFSGSDTQYF
TRBV30	TRBJ2-1	.	.	TGTGCCTGGAGCTGGGGCCGGGGTCTGGATGAGCAGTTCTTC	CAWSWGRGLDEQFF
TRBV19	TRBJ2-5	.	.	TGTGCCAGTAGCCTCGCCCAAGAGACCCAGTACTTC	CASSLAQETQYF
TRBV4-1	TRBJ2-7	.	few	TGCGCCAGCAGCCAAACGATCTTGCGGAAATCCTACGAGCAGTACTTC	CASSQTILRKSYEQYF
TRBV5-3	TRBJ2-2	TRBD2	.	TGTGCCAGAAGCTTGCAGTCGGGACTAGCGGGGGGATACACCGGGGAGCTGTTTTTT	CARSLQSGLAGGYTGELFF
TRBV7-3	TRBJ2-3	.	.	TGTGCCAGCAGCTTAACGCGGGGGCCTGAGGATACGCAGTATTTT	CASSLTRGPEDTQYF
TRBV18	TRBJ1-2	TRBD1	.	TGTGCCAGCTCACCGGACAGGGAGGATGGCTACACCTTC	CASSPDREDGYTF
TRBV7-7	TRBJ2-1	TRBD2	.	TGTGCCAGCAGCCAGGGACTAGCGGGGGGCAATGAGCAGTTCTTC	CASSQGLAGGNEQFF
TRBV11-2	TRBJ2-3	TRBD2	.	TGTGCCAGCAGCTTAGAACGCTATCTAGCGGGGGGGAATGGGGCAGATACGCAGTATTTT	CASSLERYLAGGNGADTQYF
TRBV20-1	TRBJ2-3	TRBD2	.	TGCAGTGCTAGTAGTAAGGGACTAGCCAACACAGATACGCAGTATTTT	CSASSKGLANTDTQYF
TRBV28	TRBJ2-7	TRBD1	.	TGTGCCAGCAGTTTATTGGACAGGGGGGCCTACGAGCAGTACTTC	CASSLLDRGAYEQYF
TRBV7-9	TRBJ1-1	.	few	TGTGCCACCATTCCCAGGACCAACACTGAAGCTTTCTTT	CATIPRTNTEAFF
TRBV15	TRBJ2-7	TRBD2	.	TGTGCCACCAGCAGAGATAGGAGCGGGGGGGCAGACGAGCAGTACTTC	CATSRDRSGGADEQYF
TRBV4-1	TRBJ2-1	TRBD2	.	TGCGCCAGCAGCCCAGGACTAGCGGGGGTTTACAATGAGCAGTTCTTC	CASSPGLAGVYNEQFF
TRBV12-3/TRBV12-4	TRBJ2-1	.	.	TGTGCCACCAGCAGGGTTGATGAGCAGTTCTTC	CATSRVDEQFF
TRBV11-3	TRBJ2-5	.	.	TGTGCCAGCAGCGGACAAGGACTACAAGAGACCCAGTACTTC	CASSGQGLQETQYF
TRBV6-5	TRBJ1-2	TRBD1	.	TGTGCCAGCAGTTGGGGGACAGGGACCATCGACTATGGCTACACCTTC	CASSWGTGTIDYGYTF
TRBV30	TRBJ1-2	.	.	TGTGCCTGGAGTCTCCTACCTAACTATGGCTACACCTTC	CAWSLLPNYGYTF
TRBV30	TRBJ1-5	.	.	TGTGCCTGGAGTCCCCACCCGACGGGTCAGCCCCAGCATTTT	CAWSPHPTGQPQHF
TRBV5-1	TRBJ2-3	.	.	TGCGCCAGCAGATCCTCCGTTAGCACAGATACGCAGTATTTT	CASRSSVSTDTQYF
TRBV9	TRBJ2-5	.	.	TGTGCCAGCAGCGTAAGGGGCCAGGGTTACGAGACCCAGTACTTC	CASSVRGQGYETQYF
TRBV3-1/TRBV3-2	TRBJ1-3	.	.	TGTGCCAGCAGCCAAACAGGGTCCTCTGGAAACACCATATATTTT	CASSQTGSSGNTIYF
TRBV10-2	TRBJ2-5	.	.	TGCGCCAGCAGTGAAATTCAGGGCAGGATGGAGACCCAGTACTTC	CASSEIQGRMETQYF
TRBV30	TRBJ2-7	.	.	TGTGCCTGGAGATCGGTTTCCACCTACGAGCAGTACTTC	CAWRSVSTYEQYF
TRBV30	TRBJ2-2	.	.	TGTGCCTGGAGTGTACTAGGTATTGAGAACACCGGGGAGCTGTTTTTT	CAWSVLGIENTGELFF
TRBV5-1	TRBJ2-7	.	.	TGCGCCAGCAGCTTCACCGGGACGGACCCCTACGAGCAGTACTTC	CASSFTGTDPYEQYF
TRBV28	TRBJ1-2	.	.	TGTGCCAGCAGAAGGGGCGGCTACACCTTC	CASRRGGYTF
TRBV10-2	TRBJ2-7	.	.	TGCGCCAGCAGGGATAGACAGGCCAAGTACTTC	CASRDRQAKYF
TRBV11-2	TRBJ2-7	TRBD2	.	TGTGCCAGCAGCTTAGATCGAGCGGGACTGCTATACGAGCAGTACTTC	CASSLDRAGLLYEQYF
TRBV5-1	TRBJ2-7	.	.	TGCGCCAGCAGCGACTCGGCAGGGCAAAACTACGAGCAGTACTTC	CASSDSAGQNYEQYF
TRBV29-1	TRBJ1-2	.	few	TGCAGCGTTGAAGTTGGACAGAACAGTCCCAAAGAGTTC	CSVEVGQNSPKEF
TRBV29-1	TRBJ1-5	.	.	TGCAGCGTTGCCAGGTCCTTCGATCAGCCCCAGCATTTT	CSVARSFDQPQHF
TRBV7-2	TRBJ1-6	TRBD1	.	TGTGCCAGCAGCCTCGTGGGGGGGACAGTATATAATTCACCCCTCCACTTT	CASSLVGGTVYNSPLHF
TRBV2	TRBJ1-2	.	.	TGTGCCAGCACCGAATGGGCAGCTAACTATGGCTACACCTTC	CASTEWAANYGYTF
TRBV6-5	TRBJ1-1	.	.	TGTGCCAGCAGTTACTCGAACAGCAGGGGTGGGGGAGCTTTCTTT	CASSYSNSRGGGAFF
TRBV9	TRBJ1-4	.	.	TGTGCCAGCAGCAGGGTTTCGGCTAATGAAAAACTGTTTTTT	CASSRVSANEKLFF
TRBV7-2	TRBJ2-1	TRBD2	.	TGTGCCAGCGGAACTTCTAGCGGGGTATATGAGCAGTTCTTC	CASGTSSGVYEQFF
TRBV19	TRBJ2-3	TRBD2	.	TGTGCCAGTAGTTTGGGAGCGGGGGGCACAGATACGCAGTATTTT	CASSLGAGGTDTQYF
TRBV7-2	TRBJ1-6	TRBD1	.	TGTGCCAGCAGGGACAGGGGGAGCTCCTATAATTCACCCCTCCACTTT	CASRDRGSSYNSPLHF